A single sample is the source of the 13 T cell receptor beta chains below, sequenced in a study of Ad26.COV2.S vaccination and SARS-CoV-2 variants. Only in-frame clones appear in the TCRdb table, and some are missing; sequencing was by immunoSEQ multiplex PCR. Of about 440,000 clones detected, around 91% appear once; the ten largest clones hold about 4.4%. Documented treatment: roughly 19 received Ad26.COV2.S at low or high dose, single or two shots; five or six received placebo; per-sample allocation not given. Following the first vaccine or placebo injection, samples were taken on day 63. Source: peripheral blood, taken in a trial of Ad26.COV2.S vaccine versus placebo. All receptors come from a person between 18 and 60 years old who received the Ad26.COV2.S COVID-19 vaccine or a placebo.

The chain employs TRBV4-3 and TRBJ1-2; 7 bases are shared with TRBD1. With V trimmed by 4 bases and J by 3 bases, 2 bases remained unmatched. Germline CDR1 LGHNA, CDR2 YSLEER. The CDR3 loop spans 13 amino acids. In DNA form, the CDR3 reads TGCGCCAGCAGCCCGGACAGGCACTATGGCTACACCTTC. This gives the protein CASSPDRHYGYTF.

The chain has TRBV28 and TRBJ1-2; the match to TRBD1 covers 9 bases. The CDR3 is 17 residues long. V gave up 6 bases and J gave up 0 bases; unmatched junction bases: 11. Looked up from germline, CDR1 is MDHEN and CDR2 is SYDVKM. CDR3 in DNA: TGTGCCAGCAGCAAACCGGGACAGGGTCCTTCTAACTATGGCTACACCTTC. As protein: CASSKPGQGPSNYGYTF.

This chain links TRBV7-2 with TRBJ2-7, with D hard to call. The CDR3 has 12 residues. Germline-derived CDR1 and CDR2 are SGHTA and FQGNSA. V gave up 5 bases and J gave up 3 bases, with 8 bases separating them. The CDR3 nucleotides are TGTGCCAGCAGCCCGAACAACTACGAGCAGTACTTC. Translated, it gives CASSPNNYEQYF.

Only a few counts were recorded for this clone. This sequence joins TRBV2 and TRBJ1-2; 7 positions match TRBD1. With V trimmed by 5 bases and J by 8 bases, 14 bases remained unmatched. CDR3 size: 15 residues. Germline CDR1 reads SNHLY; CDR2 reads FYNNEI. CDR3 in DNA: TGTGCCAGCAGTCCCCTGGGACAGTTCGTAGGCGGCTACACCTTC. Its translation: CASSPLGQFVGGYTF. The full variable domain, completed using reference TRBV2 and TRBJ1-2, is EPEVTQTPSHQVTQMGQEVILRCVPISNHLYFYWYRQILGQKVEFLVSFYNNEISEKSEIFDDQFSVERPDGSNFTLKIRSTKLEDSAMYFCASSPLGQFVGGYTFGSGTRLTVV.

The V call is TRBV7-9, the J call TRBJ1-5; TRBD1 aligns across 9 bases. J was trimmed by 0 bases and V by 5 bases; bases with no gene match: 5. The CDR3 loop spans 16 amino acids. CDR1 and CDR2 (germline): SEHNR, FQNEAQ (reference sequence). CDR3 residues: CASSPGQGDSNQPQHF. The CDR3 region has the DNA TGTGCCAGCAGCCCGGGACAGGGCGATAGCAATCAGCCCCAGCATTTT.

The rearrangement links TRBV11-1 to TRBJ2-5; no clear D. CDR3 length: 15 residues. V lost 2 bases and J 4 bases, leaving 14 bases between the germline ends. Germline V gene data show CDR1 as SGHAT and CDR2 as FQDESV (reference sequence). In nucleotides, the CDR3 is TGTGCCAGCAGCTTAAGGCTTACAAAGGCAGAGACCCAGTACTTC. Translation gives CASSLRLTKAETQYF.

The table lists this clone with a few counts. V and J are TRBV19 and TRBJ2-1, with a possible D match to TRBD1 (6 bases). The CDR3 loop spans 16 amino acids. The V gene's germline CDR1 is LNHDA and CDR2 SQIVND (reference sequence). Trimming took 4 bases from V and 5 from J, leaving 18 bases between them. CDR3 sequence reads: CASSNPWKGTHNEQFF. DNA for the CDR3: TGTGCCAGTAGTAACCCGTGGAAAGGGACACACAATGAGCAGTTCTTC.

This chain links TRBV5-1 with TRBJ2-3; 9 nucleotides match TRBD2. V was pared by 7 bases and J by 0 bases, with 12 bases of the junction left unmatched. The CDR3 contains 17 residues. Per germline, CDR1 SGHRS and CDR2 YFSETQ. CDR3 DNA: TGCGCCAGCTATTTGACGACTAGCGGACCTAGCACAGATACGCAGTATTTT. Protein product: CASYLTTSGPSTDTQYF.

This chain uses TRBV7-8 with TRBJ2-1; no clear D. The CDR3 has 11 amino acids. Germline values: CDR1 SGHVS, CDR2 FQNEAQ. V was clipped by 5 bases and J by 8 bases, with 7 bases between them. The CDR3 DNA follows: TGTGCCAGCAGCCTAAACGATGAGCAGTTCTTC. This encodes CASSLNDEQFF.

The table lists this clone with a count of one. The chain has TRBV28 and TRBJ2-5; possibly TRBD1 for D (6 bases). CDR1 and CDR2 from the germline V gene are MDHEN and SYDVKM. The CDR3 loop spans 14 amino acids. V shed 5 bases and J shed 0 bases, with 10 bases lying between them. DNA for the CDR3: TGTGCCAGCAGTGGGGGCAGCTACCAAGAGACCCAGTACTTC. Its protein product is CASSGGSYQETQYF.

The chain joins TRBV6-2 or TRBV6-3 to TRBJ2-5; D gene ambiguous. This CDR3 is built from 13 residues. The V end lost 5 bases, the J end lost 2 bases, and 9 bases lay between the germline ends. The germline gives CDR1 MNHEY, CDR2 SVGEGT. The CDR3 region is CASSARVQETQYF. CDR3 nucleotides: TGTGCCAGCAGTGCACGGGTTCAAGAGACCCAGTACTTC.

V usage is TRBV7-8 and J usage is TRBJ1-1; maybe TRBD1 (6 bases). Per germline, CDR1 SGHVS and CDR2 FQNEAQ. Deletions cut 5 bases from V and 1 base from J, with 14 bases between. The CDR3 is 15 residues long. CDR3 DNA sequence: TGTGCCAGCAGCCTAAGCCACAGGGAGAACACTGAAGCTTTCTTT. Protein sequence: CASSLSHRENTEAFF.

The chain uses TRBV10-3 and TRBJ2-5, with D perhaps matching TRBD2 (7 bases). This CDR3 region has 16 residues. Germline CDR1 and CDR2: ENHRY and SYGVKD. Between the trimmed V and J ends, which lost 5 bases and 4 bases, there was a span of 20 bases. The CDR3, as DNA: TGTGCCATCAGTCAATCCCTTCGCGGGGGCGTAGAGACCCAGTACTTC. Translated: CAISQSLRGGVETQYF.